Listed here are 24 T cell receptor beta chains from one sample, sequenced in a study of cytomegalovirus exposure and HLA in healthy donors. PCR employed 60 Vbeta and 13 Jbeta primers. The table came from immunoSEQ multiplex PCR; TCRdb's copy has only in-frame clones and leaves some out. Among approximately 170,000 clones listed, roughly 79% were seen once. The specimen was PBMCs. Receptor source: a male donor in good health and CMV-seropositive.

The chain links TRBV14 to TRBJ1-1; 10 nucleotides match TRBD1. There are 16 residues in the CDR3. V trimming: 2 bases; J trimming: 6 bases; junction bases outside the gene matches: 9. The germline V gene has CDR1 SGHDN and CDR2 FVKESK. Written as DNA, the CDR3 is TGTGCCAGCAGCCAATGGCCGGGACAGGGGAGCGCTGAAGCTTTCTTT. It translates to CASSQWPGQGSAEAFF.

J is TRBJ2-2 and V is TRBV30; 8 nucleotides match TRBD1. The CDR3 covers 14 residues. V lost 4 bases and J lost 3; bases outside the gene matches: 4. CDR1 GTSNPN and CDR2 SVGIG come from the germline V gene (reference sequence). The DNA for the CDR3 is TGTGCCTGGACCAGGACAGGGTACACCGGGGAGCTGTTTTTT. Translating gives CAWTRTGYTGELFF.

V usage is TRBV2 and J usage is TRBJ2-6; TRBD1 is a possible D gene (6 bases). Germline lookup yields CDR1 SNHLY and CDR2 FYNNEI. The V and J ends lost 0 bases and 4 bases respectively, with 13 bases between them. This CDR3 region has 17 residues. CDR3 protein: CASSEASPGVGANVLTF. DNA for the CDR3: TGTGCCAGCAGTGAAGCATCCCCAGGGGTCGGGGCCAACGTCCTGACTTTC.

For this clone: One junction end does not reproduce the germline sequence, and a read error may be involved. The chain is built from TRBV5-1 and TRBJ1-2, with a possible D match to TRBD1 (5 bases). The germline gives CDR1 SGHRS, CDR2 YFSETQ. The CDR3 is made up of 15 amino acids. The CDR3 loop reads CASRLEIGAGYGYTF. The DNA of the CDR3 is TGCGCCAGCAGGTTGGAAATCGGGGCGGGGTACGGCTACACCTTC.

This clone has just a few counts. V and J are TRBV5-1 and TRBJ2-3; no definite D call. The length of the CDR3 is 13 residues. V was shortened by 3 bases and J by 6 bases, with 11 bases between the two germline ends. Germline values: CDR1 SGHRS, CDR2 YFSETQ. The CDR3 bases are TGCGCCAGCAGCTCTCCTCAGCGTGATACGCAGTATTTT. It specifies CASSSPQRDTQYF.

J is TRBJ2-1 and V is TRBV5-1; 7 bases align to TRBD1. The CDR3 spans 16 residues. V trimming: 5 bases; J trimming: 3 bases; junction bases outside the gene matches: 11. Per germline, CDR1 SGHRS and CDR2 YFSETQ. CDR3 DNA: TGCGCCAGCAGTCCCCCCAGGGACAGCGGCTACAATGAGCAGTTCTTC. Its protein product is CASSPPRDSGYNEQFF.

The chain has TRBV7-9 and TRBJ1-3; perhaps TRBD1 as D (5 bases). This CDR3 region has 13 residues. The V end lost 10 bases, the J end lost 5 bases, and 15 bases lay between the germline ends. Germline values: CDR1 SEHNR, CDR2 FQNEAQ (reference sequence). The CDR3 DNA sequence: TGTGCCACAACCAGGGATCCAAGAAACACCATATATTTT. Residues: CATTRDPRNTIYF.

This chain joins TRBV9 and TRBJ1-5; a weak D match, TRBD1 (5 bases). V was cut by 0 bases and J by 7 bases, with 11 bases left in between. Germline-derived CDR1 and CDR2 are SGDLS and YYNGEE. The length of the CDR3 is 14 residues. DNA of the CDR3: TGTGCCAGCAGCGTAGATCAGGGTAACCAGCCCCAGCATTTT. This sequence encodes CASSVDQGNQPQHF.

This sequence joins TRBV5-1 and TRBJ1-1; no definite D call. V was clipped by 6 bases and J by 3 bases, with 12 bases between them. This CDR3 is built from 13 residues. The germline gives CDR1 SGHRS, CDR2 YFSETQ. The CDR3, as DNA: TGCGCCAGCAAGCTCCCAACAGACACTGAAGCTTTCTTT. It is translated as CASKLPTDTEAFF.

CDR3 bases: TGTGCCAGCAGCTTAGGGGCAGGGGACTACGAGCAGTACTTC. Translation: CASSLGAGDYEQYF. The rearrangement uses TRBV11-2 and TRBJ2-7; D is possibly TRBD1 (6 bases). The CDR3 totals 14 residues. Trimming left V 1 base short and J 3 bases short, with 10 bases between. CDR1 is SGHAT, CDR2 FQNNGV, per germline.

This clone was seen only a few times. The CDR3 is CASREGGLMNTEAFF. The CDR3 DNA reads TGCGCCAGCAGGGAAGGGGGATTGATGAACACTGAAGCTTTCTTT. J is TRBJ1-1 and V is TRBV5-1; D possibly corresponds to TRBD1 (6 bases). The V end lost 5 bases, the J end lost 0 bases, and 14 bases lay between the germline ends. The CDR3 has 15 amino acids. The germline V gene encodes CDR1 SGHRS and CDR2 YFSETQ.

V and J are TRBV27 and TRBJ2-7; D is perhaps TRBD2 (5 bases). V lost 5 bases to trimming and J lost 7 bases, with 18 bases between them. The V gene's germline CDR1 is MNHEY and CDR2 SMNVEV (reference sequence). The CDR3 is 14 amino acids. CDR3 sequence: CASSPRLAGFEQYF. The CDR3 coding sequence is TGTGCCAGCAGTCCCAGGCTAGCAGGATTTGAGCAGTACTTC.

V usage is TRBV13 and J usage is TRBJ2-5; possible D gene TRBD1, 6 bases. From germline, CDR1 is PRHDT and CDR2 FYEKMQ (reference sequence). V lost 4 bases and J lost 3, with 21 bases in between. This CDR3 region has 17 residues. DNA of the CDR3: TGTGCCAGCAGCTCTTCGGACAGACGAGAAGCCGAAGAGACCCAGTACTTC. Amino acid sequence: CASSSSDRREAEETQYF.

The chain recombines TRBV6-5 with TRBJ1-1; 9 bases are a match to TRBD1. Germline loops: CDR1 MNHEY, CDR2 SVGAGI. Germline trimming cut 1 base from V and 0 bases from J; bases unmatched to any gene: 0. CDR3 length: 15 residues. The CDR3 is CASSYYRGLNTEAFF. As DNA, the CDR3 is TGTGCCAGCAGTTACTACAGGGGGCTGAACACTGAAGCTTTCTTT.

The chain joins TRBV25-1 to TRBJ1-5; 8 bases align to TRBD1. The V gene's germline CDR1 is MGHDK and CDR2 SYGVNS. V was clipped by 8 bases and J by 5 bases; unmatched bases: 5. The CDR3 sequence is 13 residues long. The CDR3 region has the DNA TGTGCCAGCTGGGCAGGGGGCGATCAGCCCCAGCATTTT. Its protein is CASWAGGDQPQHF.

This clone was recorded a few times. The rearrangement uses TRBV6-5 and TRBJ1-2; 12 bases fit TRBD1. The CDR3 has 15 residues. Per the germline V gene, CDR1 is MNHEY and CDR2 is SVGAGI. V gave up 7 bases and J gave up 6 bases; unmatched junction bases: 9. This CDR3 reads CASIETGTGGDGYTF. The DNA for the CDR3 is TGTGCCAGCATCGAAACCGGGACAGGGGGCGATGGCTACACCTTC.

V and J are TRBV28 and TRBJ1-4; 9 bases map to TRBD1. The ends lost 11 bases at V and 5 bases at J; junction bases unmatched: 12. The CDR3 has 15 residues. CDR1 is MDHEN and CDR2 is SYDVKM in the germline V gene. For the CDR3, the DNA is TGTGCCGGTTCAACAGGGGGCGAGGGGAATGAAAAACTGTTTTTT. It encodes CAGSTGGEGNEKLFF.

This clone was counted only a few times. V gene TRBV2 combines with J gene TRBJ1-3; 7 bases fit TRBD1. The CDR3 spans 15 residues. Trimming cost V 3 bases and J 4 bases; bases outside gene matches: 6. Germline CDR1 is SNHLY and CDR2 is FYNNEI. The CDR3 region has the DNA TGTGCCAGCAGTGATCAGACAGGGATCGGAAACACCATATATTTT. Its translation is CASSDQTGIGNTIYF.

V and J are TRBV4-2 and TRBJ2-2; 7 bases align to TRBD2. The length of the CDR3 is 18 residues. Germline V lookup: CDR1 LGHNA, CDR2 YNFKEQ. V shed 1 base and J 6 bases; nucleotides not matched to a gene: 14. CDR3 DNA sequence: TGTGCCAGCAGCCAAGGCGGGGGACTCCGGTTCGTAGCCGGGGAGCTGTTTTTT. Amino acids: CASSQGGGLRFVAGELFF.

In its sample, this clone was seen a few times. The rearrangement joins TRBV5-4 to TRBJ1-2, with D maybe TRBD1 (6 bases). The V gene's germline CDR1 is SGHNT and CDR2 YYREEE (reference sequence). V lost 3 bases and J 5 bases, leaving 14 bases between the germline ends. This CDR3 is 14 amino acids long. The CDR3 coding sequence is TGTGCCAGCAGCTCACTACAGGGAGGGTATGGCTACACCTTC. This gives the protein CASSSLQGGYGYTF. Combining the CDR3 with reference TRBV5-4 and TRBJ1-2 gives the whole variable domain ETGVTQSPTHLIKTRGQQVTLRCSSQSGHNTVSWYQQALGQGPQFIFQYYREEENGRGNFPPRFSGLQFPNYSSELNVNALELDDSALYLCASSSLQGGYGYTFGSGTRLTVV.

The chain joins TRBV5-4 to TRBJ2-3, with 13 positions matching TRBD2. The ends lost 4 bases at V and 5 bases at J; junction bases unmatched: 13. The length of the CDR3 is 18 residues. Germline loops: CDR1 SGHNT, CDR2 YYREEE (reference sequence). CDR3 nucleotides: TGTGCCAGCAGCACGACTAGCGGGGGGCCGTTTGGGATAGATACGCAGTATTTT. The encoded protein is CASSTTSGGPFGIDTQYF.

J is TRBJ2-2 and V is TRBV7-3, with D perhaps matching TRBD2 (5 bases). The CDR3 is 14 amino acids. In germline, CDR1 is SGHTA, CDR2 FQGTGA. V was cut by 4 bases and J by 4 bases, with 10 bases left in between. The CDR3 loop is CASSSGLSTGELFF. Here the CDR3 DNA reads TGTGCCAGCAGCTCCGGACTGAGCACCGGGGAGCTGTTTTTT.

The chain combines TRBV9 with TRBJ2-7; 9 bases map to TRBD1. Unmatched junction bases numbered 14, after V lost 0 bases and J lost 7 bases. The germline CDR1 and CDR2 sequences are SGDLS and YYNGEE. This CDR3 has 17 residues. The CDR3 DNA sequence: TGTGCCAGCAGCGTAGCCCCAGGGGGACAGGGACGCGGAGAGCAGTACTTC. Its translation is CASSVAPGGQGRGEQYF.

This clone has more than one count but fewer than ten. This chain connects TRBV5-6 to TRBJ1-2, with D hard to call. Trimming pared 7 bases from V and 10 bases from J, leaving 20 bases between. This CDR3 contains 13 residues. The germline V gene has CDR1 SGHDT and CDR2 YYEEEE. CDR3 DNA: TGTGCCAGCTCTAACGTCCCCCCCACCTTCTACACCTTC. Amino acid sequence: CASSNVPPTFYTF.